Below are 28 T cell receptor beta chains sequenced from a single sample in a study of blood T cell repertoires in COVID-19. Clones were read by immunoSEQ multiplex PCR, and TCRdb kept only the in-frame ones, dropping some. The repertoire holds fewer than 350,000 clones, with 75% to 90% as singletons. The specimen was PBMCs or T cells enriched from blood (not recorded which). These receptors all come from a woman in her 30s with acute COVID-19.

This chain joins TRBV29-1 and TRBJ2-3; tentatively, D is TRBD1 (5 bases). The CDR3 contains 13 residues. V lost 4 bases, J lost 2 bases, and 10 bases lay in between. CDR1 SQVTM and CDR2 ANQGSEA come from the germline V gene. Here the CDR3 reads CSVVDSLTDTQYF. CDR3 DNA sequence: TGCAGCGTTGTTGACAGCCTCACAGATACGCAGTATTTT.

The chain combines TRBV12-3 or TRBV12-4 with TRBJ1-5; weak D call: TRBD1 (5 bases). This CDR3 comprises 13 residues. Trimming took 8 bases from V and 3 from J, leaving 11 bases between them. Written as DNA, the CDR3 is TGTGCCAGCTCACCAGGGATCAATCAGCCCCAGCATTTT. It encodes CASSPGINQPQHF.

This clone was recorded a few times. This chain connects TRBV4-1 to TRBJ2-7; TRBD2 matches 8 bases. This CDR3 is built from 15 residues. Germline CDR1 is MGHRA and CDR2 is YSYEKL. V was clipped by 6 bases and J by 0 bases; unmatched bases: 7. CDR3: CASRDRLAGSYEQYF. The CDR3 nucleotides read TGCGCCAGCAGAGATCGCCTAGCGGGCTCCTACGAGCAGTACTTC.

The rearrangement joins TRBV28 to TRBJ2-7; 13 bases fit TRBD2. The germline gives CDR1 MDHEN, CDR2 SYDVKM. V was clipped by 8 bases and J by 6 bases; unmatched bases: 4. The CDR3 contains 13 residues. The chain's CDR3 is CASGLAGDSEQYF. In nucleotides, the CDR3 is TGTGCCAGCGGACTAGCGGGAGATTCCGAGCAGTACTTC.

The chain links TRBV5-1 to TRBJ2-1, with 10 bases fitting TRBD1. V lost 4 bases and J lost 5; bases outside the gene matches: 6. Germline V lookup: CDR1 SGHRS, CDR2 YFSETQ. The CDR3 runs to 15 residues. CDR3 sequence: CASSPGTGANNEQFF. The CDR3 DNA follows: TGCGCCAGCAGCCCCGGGACAGGGGCGAACAATGAGCAGTTCTTC. Looking up the rest from reference TRBV5-1 and TRBJ2-1 gives the full variable domain: KAGVTQTPRYLIKTRGQQVTLSCSPISGHRSVSWYQQTPGQGLQFLFEYFSETQRNKGNFPGRFSGRQFSNSRSEMNVSTLELGDSALYLCASSPGTGANNEQFFGPGTRLTVL.

This clone was detected only once. V usage is TRBV30 and J usage is TRBJ2-7, with TRBD1 matching over 11 bases. Germline CDR1 reads GTSNPN; CDR2 reads SVGIG (reference sequence). This CDR3 contains 14 residues. With 4 bases clipped from V and 2 bases from J, the junction kept 4 bases outside the gene matches. The DNA of the CDR3 is TGTGCCTGGAACGGACAGGGGGCTCCCTACGAGCAGTACTTC. As protein: CAWNGQGAPYEQYF.

CDR3 region: CASSSGLAGVKNEQFF. In DNA form, the CDR3 reads TGTGCCAGCAGCTCCGGACTAGCGGGAGTCAAGAATGAGCAGTTCTTC. The chain has TRBV7-9 and TRBJ2-1; 13 nucleotides agree with TRBD2. Trimming cost V 4 bases and J 7 bases; bases outside gene matches: 7. The germline CDR1 and CDR2 sequences are SEHNR and FQNEAQ (reference sequence). The CDR3 length is 16 residues.

The genes are TRBV18 and TRBJ2-7, with 9 bases fitting TRBD2. The CDR3 covers 15 residues. V shed 2 bases, J shed 3 bases, and the junction held 5 bases outside the gene matches. Germline CDR1 is KGHSH and CDR2 is LQKENI. CDR3 coding DNA: TGTGCCAGCTCACCAGGGGTAGCGGGAGTCTACGAGCAGTACTTC. Protein product: CASSPGVAGVYEQYF.

About this clone: Additional DNA sequences in this sample encode the identical CDR3. This chain connects TRBV11-2 to TRBJ1-3; D not resolved. The CDR3 loop spans 14 amino acids. V was trimmed by 1 base and J by 2 bases, leaving 6 bases between them. Germline V lookup: CDR1 SGHAT, CDR2 FQNNGV. CDR3 region: CASSLGSAGNTIYF. The CDR3 DNA reads TGTGCCAGCAGCTTAGGATCAGCTGGAAACACCATATATTTT.

V and J are TRBV5-4 and TRBJ2-3; 7 bases fit TRBD1. CDR3 size: 14 residues. Looked up from germline, CDR1 is SGHNT and CDR2 is YYREEE (reference sequence). V lost 4 bases, J lost 4 bases, and 6 bases stayed unmatched. For the CDR3, the DNA is TGTGCCAGCAGCGAGACAGGGTCCCCAGATACGCAGTATTTT. Protein: CASSETGSPDTQYF.

This rearrangement joins TRBV7-9 to TRBJ1-2; D is undetermined. CDR3 size: 14 residues. Trimming stripped 5 bases from V and 4 bases from J, with 14 bases between. The V gene's germline CDR1 is SEHNR and CDR2 FQNEAQ (reference sequence). DNA for the CDR3: TGTGCCAGCAGCCTTGGGGAGGGAGCCTATGGCTACACCTTC. Amino acids: CASSLGEGAYGYTF.

This clone was seen a few times. The gene calls are TRBV10-2 and TRBJ1-4; D unclear. The germline V and J ends were trimmed by 2 bases and 4 bases, with 11 bases remaining between them. Looked up from germline, CDR1 is WSHSY and CDR2 is SAAADI. This CDR3 has 15 amino acids. CDR3 protein: CASSERGSNNEKLFF. In nucleotides, the CDR3 is TGCGCCAGCAGTGAGAGAGGCAGCAATAATGAAAAACTGTTTTTT.

The V and J genes are TRBV6-2 or TRBV6-3 and TRBJ2-1; 11 bases match TRBD2. Trimming took 5 bases from V and 3 from J; bases not matched to a gene: 6. Germline V gives CDR1 MNHEY, CDR2 SVGEGT. There are 16 residues in the CDR3. CDR3 DNA sequence: TGTGCCAGCAGTCTCCCGGGACTAGCGGACTACAATGAGCAGTTCTTC. Its protein is CASSLPGLADYNEQFF.

The chain uses TRBV19 and TRBJ2-4; 10 nucleotides agree with TRBD1. This CDR3 comprises 15 residues. Germline CDR1 is LNHDA and CDR2 is SQIVND (reference sequence). V lost 4 bases and J lost 5; bases outside the gene matches: 5. The CDR3 region is CASSTGTGVENIQYF. The CDR3 coding sequence is TGTGCCAGTAGTACCGGGACAGGGGTTGAAAACATTCAGTACTTC.

The CDR3: CASSQRDLEQFF. The CDR3 nucleotides read TGTGCCAGCAGCCAGCGGGACCTTGAGCAGTTCTTC. This chain links TRBV12-3 or TRBV12-4 with TRBJ2-1; TRBD2 agrees at 7 bases. CDR3 length equals 12 residues. The J segment lost 9 bases and the V segment lost 6 bases, leaving 5 bases of the junction unmatched.

The rearrangement uses TRBV2 and TRBJ1-4; TRBD1 might be the D (5 bases). With 3 bases removed from V and 6 bases from J, the gap between germline ends came to 11 bases. Germline V CDR1 and CDR2: SNHLY, FYNNEI. The CDR3 contains 14 residues. For the CDR3, the DNA is TGTGCCAGCAGTGAGGGTGGAGGGGATGAAAAACTGTTTTTT. Its translation is CASSEGGGDEKLFF.

The rearrangement joins TRBV6-5 to TRBJ2-3; 9 bases line up with TRBD1. J was trimmed by 5 bases and V by 5 bases; bases with no gene match: 5. Germline CDR1 and CDR2: MNHEY and SVGAGI. CDR3 size: 14 residues. The CDR3 sequence: CASSPGQGRDTQYF. The CDR3 DNA reads TGTGCCAGCAGTCCCGGACAGGGGAGAGATACGCAGTATTTT.

The rearrangement uses TRBV27 and TRBJ2-6; 9 positions agree with TRBD1. V gave up 2 bases and J gave up 0 bases; unmatched junction bases: 8. Germline CDR1 MNHEY, CDR2 SMNVEV (reference sequence). This CDR3 is built from 19 residues. CDR3 DNA: TGTGCCAGCAGTTTAGGGCACGGACAGGGGAGCTCTGGGGCCAACGTCCTGACTTTC. It encodes CASSLGHGQGSSGANVLTF.

The chain recombines TRBV27 with TRBJ1-6, with D possibly matching TRBD1 (5 bases). Trimming stripped 7 bases from V and 7 bases from J, with 8 bases between. Germline CDR1 MNHEY, CDR2 SMNVEV (reference sequence). The CDR3 extends over 12 amino acids. CDR3 DNA sequence: TGTGCCAGCACATCAGGGAATTCACCCCTCCACTTT. Amino acids: CASTSGNSPLHF.

The chain carries TRBV24-1 and TRBJ1-5, with TRBD1 as a possible D gene (6 bases). The CDR3 is 13 amino acids. Germline lookup yields CDR1 KGHDR and CDR2 SFDVKD. With 2 bases removed from V and 12 bases from J, the gap between germline ends came to 13 bases. The CDR3: CATSDWKTGLQHF. The DNA of the CDR3 is TGTGCCACCAGTGATTGGAAAACAGGGCTCCAGCATTTT.

The chain couples TRBV10-3 to TRBJ1-5; a weak D match, TRBD1 (5 bases). The V gene's germline CDR1 is ENHRY and CDR2 SYGVKD. This CDR3 region has 15 residues. Trimming took off 0 bases at V and 6 bases at J, with 12 bases between the two ends. The CDR3, as DNA: TGTGCCATCAGTGAGTCGAGCAGGGAAGGTCAGCCCCAGCATTTT. This translates into CAISESSREGQPQHF.

There are a few counts of this clone. This chain links TRBV9 with TRBJ2-7; weak D call: TRBD1 (5 bases). This CDR3 contains 15 residues. Germline assignment: CDR1 SGDLS and CDR2 YYNGEE. Trimming removed 0 bases at V and 5 bases at J, with 15 bases between. The CDR3: CASSVGDRRGDEQYF. The CDR3, as DNA: TGTGCCAGCAGCGTAGGTGACAGAAGGGGCGACGAGCAGTACTTC. Supplemented by reference TRBV9 and TRBJ2-7, the full variable domain reads DSGVTQTPKHLITATGQRVTLRCSPRSGDLSVYWYQQSLDQGLQFLIQYYNGEERAKGNILERFSAQQFPDLHSELNLSSLELGDSALYFCASSVGDRRGDEQYFGPGTRLTVT.

The chain is built from TRBV2 and TRBJ2-1; 13 nucleotides align to TRBD2. The trim removed 5 bases at V and 8 bases at J, leaving 6 bases unmatched. CDR3 length equals 15 residues. Germline-derived CDR1 and CDR2 are SNHLY and FYNNEI. CDR3 nucleotide sequence: TGTGCCAGCAGTCCTACTAGCGGGAGGGCCCATGAGCAGTTCTTC. Protein sequence: CASSPTSGRAHEQFF.

A note on this clone: The junction departs from germline at one end; a sequencing error may be responsible. The rearrangement uses TRBV7-9 and TRBJ2-4, with D perhaps matching TRBD2 (6 bases). Germline CDR1 reads SEHNR; CDR2 reads FQNEAQ (reference sequence). The CDR3 sequence is 13 residues long. CDR3 bases: TGTGCCAGCCGCTTGGGGGGAGCACACATTCAGTACTTC. This codes for CASRLGGAHIQYF.

The J gene is TRBJ2-1, the V gene TRBV2; D is possibly TRBD2 (7 bases). CDR1 and CDR2 (germline): SNHLY, FYNNEI. CDR3 length equals 14 residues. V was clipped by 11 bases and J by 7 bases, with 21 bases between them. CDR3 sequence (DNA): TGTGCCCATAAGGGGGGAGGGCCTGGTAATGAGCAGTTCTTC. It translates to CAHKGGGPGNEQFF.

The chain couples TRBV15 to TRBJ2-1, with 11 bases identical to TRBD2. Germline V gene lookup returns CDR1 LNHNV and CDR2 YYDKDF (reference sequence). The CDR3 has 15 amino acids. After removal of 3 bases from V and 2 bases from J, the junction contained 0 bases not matched to a gene. The DNA of the CDR3 is TGTGCCACCAGCAGTAGCGGGAGGGCCTACAATGAGCAGTTCTTC. It yields the protein CATSSSGRAYNEQFF.

The chain couples TRBV28 to TRBJ1-2; D not resolved. Trimming took 2 bases from V and 3 from J, leaving 7 bases between them. CDR3 size: 13 residues. The germline CDR1 and CDR2 sequences are MDHEN and SYDVKM. CDR3 sequence: CASSLVNYYGYTF. In nucleotides, the CDR3 is TGTGCCAGCAGTTTAGTTAACTACTATGGCTACACCTTC.

The chain combines TRBV5-1 with TRBJ2-1, with a weak D call TRBD1 (5 bases). Germline lookup yields CDR1 SGHRS and CDR2 YFSETQ. V gave up 0 bases and J gave up 10 bases, with 11 bases separating them. The CDR3 has 13 amino acids. Here the CDR3 reads CASSLESGLEQFF. The CDR3, as DNA: TGCGCCAGCAGCTTGGAGTCAGGGCTCGAGCAGTTCTTC.